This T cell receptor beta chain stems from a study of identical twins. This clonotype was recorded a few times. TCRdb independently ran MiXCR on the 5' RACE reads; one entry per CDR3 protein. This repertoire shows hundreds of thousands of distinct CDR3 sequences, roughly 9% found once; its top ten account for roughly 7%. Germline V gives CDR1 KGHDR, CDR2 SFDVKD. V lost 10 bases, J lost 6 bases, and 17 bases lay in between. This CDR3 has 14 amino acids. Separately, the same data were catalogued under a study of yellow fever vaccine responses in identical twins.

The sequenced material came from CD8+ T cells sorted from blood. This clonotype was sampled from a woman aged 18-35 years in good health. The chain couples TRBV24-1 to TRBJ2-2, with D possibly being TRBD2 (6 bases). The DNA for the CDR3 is TGTGCCACTGGAGTGGCGGGGTTGGCCGGGGAGCTGTTTTTT. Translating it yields CATGVAGLAGELFF.